Presented here are 22 T cell receptor beta chains from one specimen sequenced in a study of blood T cell repertoires in COVID-19. The table came from immunoSEQ multiplex PCR; TCRdb's copy has only in-frame clones and leaves some out. This table has 250,000 to 400,000 clones, roughly 90% appearing once. Sequencing input: peripheral blood. These receptors all stem from a woman between 25 and 40 years old with COVID-19, enrolled during active disease.

The chain couples TRBV12-3 or TRBV12-4 to TRBJ1-2, with D unresolved. The CDR3 runs 12 residues. The V gene lost 2 bases and the J gene lost 7 bases, with 8 bases spanning the gap. In DNA, the CDR3 is TGTGCCAGCAGTTTACGGTACTCTGGCTACACCTTC. Amino acids: CASSLRYSGYTF.

The genes are TRBV3-1 (or the pseudogene TRBV3-2) and TRBJ1-1; D unclear. The V end lost 2 bases, the J end lost 5 bases, and 12 bases lay between the germline ends. Germline CDR1 LGHDT, CDR2 YNNKEL (reference sequence). This CDR3 contains 14 residues. The CDR3 region is CASSQFGVETEAFF. The CDR3 coding sequence is TGTGCCAGCAGCCAATTTGGTGTGGAGACTGAAGCTTTCTTT.

This chain uses TRBV6-5 with TRBJ2-1; 7 nucleotides align to TRBD1. Germline assignment: CDR1 MNHEY and CDR2 SVGAGI. The CDR3 totals 14 residues. V trimming: 6 bases; J trimming: 7 bases; junction bases outside the gene matches: 9. CDR3 in DNA: TGTGCCAGCAGGACTCGACAGGGTCTGAATGAGCAGTTCTTC. Its translation is CASRTRQGLNEQFF.

The chain joins TRBV27 to TRBJ2-1; 9 nucleotides agree with TRBD2. The germline gives CDR1 MNHEY, CDR2 SMNVEV (reference sequence). CDR3 length: 16 amino acids. V shed 6 bases and J 8 bases; nucleotides not matched to a gene: 14. The CDR3 nucleotides are TGTGCCAGCAGCGGACCCGGGACTAGCTCCTTGGATGAGCAGTTCTTC. Translation gives CASSGPGTSSLDEQFF.

Written as DNA, the CDR3 is TGTGCCAGTAGGCCACAGGGGGCCAACTATGGCTACACCTTC. Translation gives CASRPQGANYGYTF. J is TRBJ1-2 and V is TRBV19; 9 bases line up with TRBD1. The germline V gene has CDR1 LNHDA and CDR2 SQIVND (reference sequence). The CDR3 extends over 14 amino acids. The V gene end was trimmed by 6 bases and the J gene end by 2 bases; junction bases not matched to a gene: 4.

This chain connects TRBV18 to TRBJ1-2; D perhaps matches TRBD1 (6 bases). In germline, CDR1 is KGHSH, CDR2 LQKENI. CDR3 length: 15 amino acids. Between the trimmed V and J ends, which lost 1 base and 8 bases, there was a span of 17 bases. This CDR3 is CASSPQQGRVEGYTF. Here the CDR3 DNA reads TGTGCCAGCTCACCACAGCAGGGGAGGGTCGAAGGCTACACCTTC.

The chain carries TRBV28 and TRBJ2-2; the match to TRBD2 covers 13 bases. The CDR3 runs 17 residues. V was clipped by 6 bases and J by 1 base; unmatched bases: 5. CDR1 and CDR2 (germline): MDHEN, SYDVKM. CDR3 amino acids: CASRERLAGGNTGELFF. Written as DNA, the CDR3 is TGTGCCAGCAGAGAGAGACTAGCGGGAGGGAACACCGGGGAGCTGTTTTTT.

V gene TRBV5-1 combines with J gene TRBJ2-7; D not certain. CDR3 length: 12 residues. The germline V gene has CDR1 SGHRS and CDR2 YFSETQ. Trimming shortened V by 4 bases and J by 2 bases, and 7 bases separated the two germline ends. CDR3 DNA sequence: TGCGCCAGCAGCCTAGAGGCCTACGAGCAGTACTTC. Amino acids: CASSLEAYEQYF.

V is TRBV7-7 and J is TRBJ2-2; 7 positions match TRBD1. J was trimmed by 3 bases and V by 6 bases; bases with no gene match: 10. Per germline, CDR1 SSHAT and CDR2 FNYEAQ (reference sequence). The CDR3 is 16 residues long. The CDR3 is CASRSNRGNDTGELFF. CDR3 bases: TGTGCCAGCAGGTCAAACAGGGGCAACGACACCGGGGAGCTGTTTTTT. The complete variable domain, with remaining parts taken from reference TRBV7-7 and TRBJ2-2, reads GAGVSQSPRYKVTKRGQDVTLRCDPISSHATLYWYQQALGQGPEFLTYFNYEAQPDKSGLPSDRFSAERPEGSISTLTIQRTEQRDSAMYRCASRSNRGNDTGELFFGEGSRLTVL.

V and J are TRBV24-1 and TRBJ2-1; D gene uncertain. Between the trimmed V and J ends, which lost 5 bases and 5 bases, there was a span of 6 bases. Germline CDR1 reads KGHDR; CDR2 reads SFDVKD. CDR3 size: 12 residues. The CDR3 sequence is CATSAQNNEQFF. Here the CDR3 DNA reads TGTGCCACCAGTGCCCAGAACAATGAGCAGTTCTTC.

V usage is TRBV7-9 and J usage is TRBJ2-7, with 12 bases aligning to TRBD1. Germline V gene sequence: CDR1 SEHNR, CDR2 FQNEAQ (reference sequence). With 4 bases clipped from V and 7 bases from J, the junction kept 11 bases outside the gene matches. This CDR3 is built from 16 residues. The CDR3 DNA reads TGTGCCAGCAGCTCGGCCGGGACAGGGGGCAGGTGGGAGCAGTACTTC. Protein: CASSSAGTGGRWEQYF.

The chain carries TRBV5-1 and TRBJ2-1, with TRBD1 matching 9 bases. This CDR3 is built from 15 residues. Trimming at V came to 4 bases and at J to 6 bases, leaving 8 bases not matched to a gene. Germline assignment: CDR1 SGHRS and CDR2 YFSETQ. The chain's CDR3 is CASSHRDRVANEQFF. The CDR3 nucleotides read TGCGCCAGCAGCCACCGGGACAGGGTGGCCAATGAGCAGTTCTTC.

The rearrangement links TRBV4-1 to TRBJ1-1; D uncertain. Germline V gives CDR1 MGHRA, CDR2 YSYEKL. V was shortened by 1 base and J by 0 bases, with 6 bases between the two germline ends. The CDR3 has 14 residues. The CDR3 sequence is CASSQAAVNTEAFF. The CDR3 DNA is TGCGCCAGCAGCCAAGCTGCAGTGAACACTGAAGCTTTCTTT.

The chain links TRBV3-1 (or the pseudogene TRBV3-2) to TRBJ2-2; 13 bases align to TRBD2. The trim removed 7 bases at V and 0 bases at J, leaving 2 bases unmatched. CDR3 length: 16 residues. CDR1 is LGHDT, CDR2 YNNKEL, per germline (reference sequence). CDR3 sequence: CASKGLAGTNTGELFF. DNA of the CDR3: TGTGCCAGCAAGGGACTAGCGGGAACGAACACCGGGGAGCTGTTTTTT.

V is TRBV6-1 and J is TRBJ2-1, with D perhaps TRBD1 (5 bases). The CDR3 is made up of 10 amino acids. Germline loops: CDR1 MNHNS, CDR2 SASEGT. The V end lost 1 base, the J end lost 15 bases, and 7 bases lay between the germline ends. The CDR3 sequence: CASSEGGRFF. Here the CDR3 DNA reads TGTGCCAGCAGTGAAGGGGGCCGGTTCTTC.

The genes are TRBV7-9 and TRBJ1-2; the match to TRBD1 covers 10 bases. CDR3 length: 17 residues. V was clipped by 0 bases and J by 7 bases; unmatched bases: 11. Germline CDR1 SEHNR, CDR2 FQNEAQ (reference sequence). In nucleotides, the CDR3 is TGTGCCAGCAGCTTAGCGTTTCGGGACAGGGGTCCGCGTGGCTACACCTTC. Translating gives CASSLAFRDRGPRGYTF. Drawing the rest from reference TRBV7-9 and TRBJ1-2, the complete variable domain is DTGVSQNPRHKITKRGQNVTFRCDPISEHNRLYWYRQTLGQGPEFLTYFQNEAQLEKSRLLSDRFSAERPKGSFSTLEIQRTEQGDSAMYLCASSLAFRDRGPRGYTFGSGTRLTVV.

The J gene is TRBJ2-3, the V gene TRBV5-1; 7 bases agree with TRBD2. Losses at the gene ends were 0 bases for V and 6 bases for J; bases not matched to a gene: 7. The CDR3 loop spans 15 amino acids. The germline V gene has CDR1 SGHRS and CDR2 YFSETQ. CDR3 coding DNA: TGCGCCAGCAGCTTGGACCGGGGGGACGGTGATACGCAGTATTTT. Amino acids: CASSLDRGDGDTQYF.

The chain joins TRBV11-3 to TRBJ1-1, with 8 bases aligning to TRBD1. Germline V gene data show CDR1 as SGHNT and CDR2 as YENEEA. The V segment lost 5 bases and the J segment 3 bases; nucleotides outside the gene matches: 5. The CDR3 is 14 residues long. The CDR3 nucleotides are TGTGCCAGCAGCCCGGGACAGGAGGACACTGAAGCTTTCTTT. Encoded protein: CASSPGQEDTEAFF.

The V call is TRBV3-1 (or the pseudogene TRBV3-2), the J call TRBJ1-1; possible D gene TRBD1, 6 bases. Trimming pared 3 bases from V and 1 base from J, leaving 9 bases between. The germline V gene has CDR1 LGHDT and CDR2 YNNKEL (reference sequence). The CDR3 spans 14 residues. CDR3 bases: TGTGCCAGCAGCCACACAGGGCCGAACACTGAAGCTTTCTTT. It codes for CASSHTGPNTEAFF.

The rearrangement joins TRBV6-4 to TRBJ2-1; the match to TRBD2 covers 10 bases. V gave up 6 bases and J gave up 7 bases; unmatched junction bases: 6. The V gene's germline CDR1 is MRHNA and CDR2 SNTAGT. This CDR3 region has 14 residues. The CDR3 nucleotides are TGTGCCAGCAGATGGACTAGCGGAGTAAATGAGCAGTTCTTC. Translating gives CASRWTSGVNEQFF.

This clone appeared a few times. The V call is TRBV6-1, the J call TRBJ2-6; no definite D call. This CDR3 comprises 15 residues. Germline V gives CDR1 MNHNS, CDR2 SASEGT. V dropped 2 bases and J dropped 0 bases, with 5 bases sitting between them. The CDR3 sequence: CASSERVSGANVLTF. In DNA form, the CDR3 reads TGTGCCAGCAGTGAACGGGTCTCTGGGGCCAACGTCCTGACTTTC.

The chain is built from TRBV10-2 and TRBJ2-2; the D gene is possibly TRBD2 (5 bases). The CDR3 covers 15 residues. The V and J ends lost 4 bases and 4 bases respectively, with 13 bases between them. Per the germline V gene, CDR1 is WSHSY and CDR2 is SAAADI. The CDR3 sequence: CASSGQRVLTGELFF. The DNA for the CDR3 is TGCGCCAGCAGTGGGCAGAGGGTCCTCACCGGGGAGCTGTTTTTT.